A selection of T cell receptor beta chains follows, all from one sample in a study of shared clonotypes between healthy human individuals. Measured with immunoSEQ multiplex PCR; TCRdb has only the in-frame clones, and not every one. The sample carries around 2.5 million clones, more than 85% recorded once. Input material: naive CD4+ T cells from PBMCs. These receptor sequences come from a man younger than 35 in good health. Some clones in this sample may be carry-over from other donors' samples. Both conserved end residues are part of each CDR3. A D gene is named only where the DNA matches it firmly. Clone size appears in some rows only: once, few, many, or a class for an expanded clone.

V	size	D	J	CDR3	DNA
TRBV28	.	TRBD1	TRBJ1-5	CASSLLGQAQPQHF	TGTGCCAGCAGTCTGCTTGGACAGGCCCAGCCCCAGCATTTT
TRBV7-3	.	.	TRBJ2-6	CASSLVRSGANVLTF	TGTGCCAGCAGCTTGGTGCGCTCTGGGGCCAACGTCCTGACTTTC
TRBV5-6	.	.	TRBJ1-6	CASSLVAGVNSPLHF	TGTGCCAGCAGCTTGGTGGCAGGGGTCAATTCACCCCTCCACTTT
TRBV15	.	.	TRBJ2-3	CATSRLDPRGTDTQYF	TGTGCCACCAGCAGACTGGACCCGAGGGGCACAGATACGCAGTATTTT
TRBV2	.	.	TRBJ2-1	CASGSGFSYNEQFF	TGTGCGAGTGGGAGCGGATTCTCCTACAATGAGCAGTTCTTC
TRBV5-1	.	.	TRBJ1-1	CASSLGTAGTEAFF	TGCGCCAGCAGCTTGGGGACGGCAGGCACTGAAGCTTTCTTT
TRBV9	.	.	TRBJ2-3	CASSSPRRGDTQYF	TGTGCCAGCAGCTCCCCCCGGAGGGGAGATACGCAGTATTTT
TRBV25-1	.	.	TRBJ2-3	CASSAVTVGIDTQYF	TGTGCCAGCAGTGCGGTGACAGTGGGAATAGATACGCAGTATTTT
TRBV9	.	TRBD2	TRBJ2-5	CASNQGLAGDETQYF	TGTGCCAGCAACCAGGGACTAGCGGGAGACGAGACCCAGTACTTC
TRBV19	.	TRBD1	TRBJ2-7	CASSWGAVRGHSYEQYF	TGTGCCAGTAGTTGGGGTGCGGTCAGGGGGCACTCCTACGAGCAGTACTTC
TRBV28	.	.	TRBJ1-2	CASRVGGNYGYTF	TGTGCCAGCAGAGTTGGGGGCAACTATGGCTACACCTTC
TRBV9	.	TRBD1	TRBJ2-3	CASSATGADTQYF	TGTGCCAGCAGCGCGACAGGGGCCGATACGCAGTATTTT
TRBV7-2	.	.	TRBJ2-7	CASSLGVPTTYEQYF	TGTGCCAGCAGCTTAGGGGTACCGACGACCTACGAGCAGTACTTC
TRBV7-3	.	.	TRBJ2-5	CASSPVRDQETQYF	TGTGCCAGCAGCCCCGTACGGGACCAAGAGACCCAGTACTTC
TRBV9	.	.	TRBJ2-5	CASSVPPAETQYF	TGTGCCAGCAGCGTACCCCCTGCGGAGACCCAGTACTTC
TRBV5-4	.	TRBD1	TRBJ2-5	CASSWGSGGETQYF	TGTGCCAGCAGCTGGGGTTCAGGGGGAGAGACCCAGTACTTC
TRBV5-4	.	.	TRBJ1-1	CASSLPVAEMNTEAFF	TGTGCCAGCAGCCTCCCCGTGGCAGAGATGAACACTGAAGCTTTCTTT
TRBV6-1	.	.	TRBJ1-2	CASRPGLIPPGYTF	TGTGCCAGCAGGCCCGGGTTAATCCCCCCTGGCTACACCTTC
TRBV2	.	TRBD2	TRBJ2-2	CASRGGYQGTGELFF	TGTGCCAGTCGGGGGGGTTACCAGGGCACCGGGGAGCTGTTTTTT
TRBV19	few	.	TRBJ2-2	CASSIMAGRTGELFF	TGTGCCAGTAGTATCATGGCAGGGAGGACCGGGGAGCTGTTTTTT
TRBV19	.	TRBD1	TRBJ2-1	CASSLPGQGRNEQFF	TGTGCCAGTAGTCTACCGGGACAGGGGAGAAATGAGCAGTTCTTC
TRBV28	.	TRBD2	TRBJ2-3	CASKFGLADTDTQYF	TGTGCCAGCAAATTCGGACTAGCGGACACAGATACGCAGTATTTT
TRBV11-2	.	.	TRBJ2-7	CASSLDPSGLTFTEQYF	TGTGCCAGCAGCTTAGACCCCTCGGGACTTACCTTCACCGAGCAGTACTTC
TRBV28	.	.	TRBJ1-4	CASSLFQENEKLFF	TGTGCCAGCAGTTTATTCCAGGAAAATGAAAAACTGTTTTTT
TRBV5-1	.	TRBD1	TRBJ2-3	CASSFGTGGDTQYF	TGCGCCAGCAGCTTCGGGACAGGGGGCGATACGCAGTATTTT
TRBV5-4	once	TRBD2	TRBJ2-5	CASSLGAREGETQYF	TGTGCCAGCAGCTTGGGTGCCCGGGAGGGGGAGACCCAGTACTTC
TRBV25-1	.	.	TRBJ2-7	CASKVAGGYEQYF	TGTGCCAGCAAGGTGGCAGGTGGCTACGAGCAGTACTTC
TRBV5-4	.	.	TRBJ2-5	CASSLAGGPPGETQYF	TGTGCCAGCAGCTTGGCCGGGGGGCCCCCGGGGGAGACCCAGTACTTC
TRBV4-1	.	.	TRBJ1-2	CASSQMSYNTVGGYTF	TGCGCCAGCAGCCAGATGAGTTATAACACCGTCGGTGGCTACACCTTC
TRBV18	.	.	TRBJ1-1	CASSPLQDEIAEAFF	TGTGCCAGCTCACCACTACAAGACGAGATCGCTGAAGCTTTCTTT
TRBV10-2	.	TRBD2	TRBJ2-2	CASSESLAGNTGELFF	TGCGCCAGCAGTGAGTCACTAGCGGGAAACACCGGGGAGCTGTTTTTT
TRBV27	.	TRBD2	TRBJ2-7	CASLPPGAGGNEQYF	TGTGCCAGCCTCCCCCCTGGGGCGGGAGGGAACGAGCAGTACTTC
TRBV7-2	.	.	TRBJ2-5	CASSLWETQYF	TGTGCCAGCAGCTTGTGGGAGACCCAGTACTTC
TRBV19	.	.	TRBJ1-1	CASSTPQQGDDEAFF	TGTGCCAGTAGTACCCCTCAACAGGGTGACGATGAAGCTTTCTTT
TRBV4-2	.	.	TRBJ2-7	CASSQVKGNPYEQYF	TGTGCCAGCAGCCAAGTCAAGGGAAACCCTTACGAGCAGTACTTC
TRBV2	once	TRBD2	TRBJ2-1	CASSESGTSGNEQFF	TGTGCCAGCAGTGAAAGCGGGACTAGCGGGAATGAGCAGTTCTTC
TRBV18	.	TRBD1	TRBJ2-5	CASSRSGQGQETQYF	TGTGCCAGCTCTCGCAGCGGACAGGGACAAGAGACCCAGTACTTC
TRBV28	.	TRBD1	TRBJ1-1	CASSSTGGRTEAFF	TGTGCCAGCAGTTCAACAGGGGGCCGGACTGAAGCTTTCTTT
TRBV9	.	TRBD1	TRBJ1-2	CASSVDLGRTGSLYGYTF	TGTGCCAGCAGCGTAGATCTCGGCCGGACAGGGAGCCTCTATGGCTACACCTTC
TRBV11-3	.	TRBD1	TRBJ2-7	CASSLGDRAVWTYEQYF	TGTGCCAGCAGCTTAGGGGACAGGGCGGTTTGGACCTACGAGCAGTACTTC
TRBV7-3	.	.	TRBJ2-1	CASSSGLQTYNEQFF	TGTGCCAGCAGCTCGGGACTGCAGACCTACAATGAGCAGTTCTTC
TRBV10-3	.	.	TRBJ2-5	CATEGTGETQYF	TGTGCCACCGAAGGGACCGGTGAGACCCAGTACTTC
TRBV7-9	.	.	TRBJ1-1	CASSLGNRDTEAFF	TGTGCCAGCAGCTTAGGGAATAGGGACACTGAAGCTTTCTTT
TRBV28	.	.	TRBJ1-1	CAIQGSVNTEAFF	TGTGCCATCCAGGGGTCCGTGAACACTGAAGCTTTCTTT
TRBV11-2	.	TRBD2	TRBJ2-7	CASSFSGTLGEQYF	TGTGCCAGCAGCTTTAGCGGGACCCTAGGGGAGCAGTACTTC
TRBV28	.	.	TRBJ2-1	CASSLLGSYNEQFF	TGTGCCAGCAGTTTACTCGGGTCCTACAATGAGCAGTTCTTC
TRBV6-1	.	TRBD2	TRBJ2-1	CAGSLAGVYNEQFF	TGTGCCGGATCGCTAGCGGGAGTGTACAATGAGCAGTTCTTC
TRBV7-2	.	.	TRBJ2-7	CASSVGGALSYEQYF	TGTGCCAGCAGCGTAGGGGGGGCGCTCTCCTACGAGCAGTACTTC
TRBV9	.	.	TRBJ2-3	CASQGRNTDTQYF	TGTGCCAGCCAGGGCAGGAACACAGATACGCAGTATTTT
TRBV14	.	TRBD1	TRBJ1-1	CASSQGSTGVTQAFF	TGTGCCAGCAGCCAAGGATCGACAGGGGTGACTCAAGCTTTCTTT
TRBV19	once	.	TRBJ1-6	CASSIGENSPLHF	TGTGCCAGTAGTATAGGGGAGAATTCACCCCTCCACTTT
TRBV18	.	.	TRBJ1-2	CASSQDSNYGYTF	TGTGCCAGCTCACAAGACAGTAACTATGGCTACACCTTC
TRBV7-9	.	.	TRBJ1-1	CASSLQGSETEAFF	TGTGCCAGCAGCCTACAGGGCTCGGAGACTGAAGCTTTCTTT
TRBV5-1	.	TRBD1	TRBJ2-3	CASSPGTGRDTQYF	TGCGCCAGCAGCCCAGGGACAGGGAGAGATACGCAGTATTTT
TRBV5-1	.	.	TRBJ2-7	CASSLAFRAYEQYF	TGCGCCAGCAGCTTGGCCTTCAGGGCGTACGAGCAGTACTTC
TRBV28	.	.	TRBJ1-1	CASTRGLLNTEAFF	TGTGCCAGCACTAGGGGACTTCTGAACACTGAAGCTTTCTTT
TRBV27	once	.	TRBJ2-3	CASAGTRETDTQYF	TGTGCCAGTGCGGGGACCCGGGAGACAGATACGCAGTATTTT
TRBV28	.	.	TRBJ2-4	CASSLANIQYF	TGTGCCAGCAGCCTTGCCAACATTCAGTACTTC
TRBV9	once	.	TRBJ2-2	CASSVGLGHPGELFF	TGTGCCAGCAGCGTAGGATTGGGACACCCCGGGGAGCTGTTTTTT